The entry that follows covers one TCR beta chain sequence. This sample was taken from a study of blood T cell repertoires in COVID-19. Produced via immunoSEQ multiplex PCR; TCRdb's table is partial and in-frame only. The top ten hold 4.5% to 6.5% of the sample, which has approximately 300,000 clones, 89% seen once. The V and J ends lost 5 bases and 3 bases, in that order; junction bases with no gene match: 6. Looked up from germline, CDR1 is SGHRS and CDR2 is YFSETQ. There are 15 residues in the CDR3. Everyone who took part was roughly 18 to 89 years old, and they came from about 25 US areas. This TCR derives from a man in his fifties or sixties who had recovered from COVID-19. The specimen was PBMCs or T cells enriched from blood (not recorded which). V gene TRBV5-1 combines with J gene TRBJ2-3; the match to TRBD2 covers 10 bases. The CDR3 loop reads CASRDGTSETDTQYF. In DNA, the CDR3 is TGCGCCAGCAGGGACGGGACTAGCGAGACAGATACGCAGTATTTT.